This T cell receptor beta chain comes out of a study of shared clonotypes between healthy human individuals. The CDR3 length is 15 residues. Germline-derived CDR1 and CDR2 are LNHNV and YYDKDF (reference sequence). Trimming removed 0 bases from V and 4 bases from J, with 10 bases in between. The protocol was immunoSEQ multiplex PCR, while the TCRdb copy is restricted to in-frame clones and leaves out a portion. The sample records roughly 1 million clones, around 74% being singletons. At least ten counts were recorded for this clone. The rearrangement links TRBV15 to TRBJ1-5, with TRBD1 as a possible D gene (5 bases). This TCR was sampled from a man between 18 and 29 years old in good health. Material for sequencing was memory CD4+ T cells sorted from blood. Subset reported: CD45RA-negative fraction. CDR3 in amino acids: CATSRDWGWNQPQHF. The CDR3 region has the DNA TGTGCCACCAGCAGAGATTGGGGGTGGAATCAGCCCCAGCATTTT.